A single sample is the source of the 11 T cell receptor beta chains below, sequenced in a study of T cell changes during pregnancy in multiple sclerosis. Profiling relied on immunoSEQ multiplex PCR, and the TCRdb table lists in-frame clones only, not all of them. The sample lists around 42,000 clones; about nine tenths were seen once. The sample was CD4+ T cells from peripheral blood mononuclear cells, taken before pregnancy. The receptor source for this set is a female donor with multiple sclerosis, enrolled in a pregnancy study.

CDR3 bases: TGTGCCAGCAGTGAAGGGGGCAGGGAGAACGATGAGCAGTTCTTC. The encoded protein is CASSEGGRENDEQFF. The rearrangement links TRBV6-4 to TRBJ2-1; 7 positions match TRBD1. The CDR3 sequence is 15 residues long. CDR1 is MRHNA and CDR2 is SNTAGT in the germline V gene. Trimming at V came to 3 bases and at J to 8 bases, leaving 10 bases not matched to a gene.

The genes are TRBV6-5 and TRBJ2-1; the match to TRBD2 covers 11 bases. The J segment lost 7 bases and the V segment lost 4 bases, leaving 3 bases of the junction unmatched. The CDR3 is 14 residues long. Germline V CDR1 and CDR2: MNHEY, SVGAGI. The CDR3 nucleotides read TGTGCCAGCAGTTTGAGACTAGCGGGGAATGAGCAGTTCTTC. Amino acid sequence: CASSLRLAGNEQFF.

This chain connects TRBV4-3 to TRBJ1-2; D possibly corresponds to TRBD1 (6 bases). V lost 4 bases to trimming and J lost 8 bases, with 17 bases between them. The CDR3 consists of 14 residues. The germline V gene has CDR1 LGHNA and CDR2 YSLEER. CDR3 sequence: CASSPSGGAEGYTF. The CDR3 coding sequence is TGCGCCAGCAGCCCCTCGGGGGGGGCGGAGGGCTACACCTTC.

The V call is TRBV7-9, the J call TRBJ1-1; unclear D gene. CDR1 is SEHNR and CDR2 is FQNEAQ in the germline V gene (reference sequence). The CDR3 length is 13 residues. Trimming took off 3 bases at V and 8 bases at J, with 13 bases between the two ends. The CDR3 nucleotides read TGTGCCAGCAGCTTCGAGACACCCTTGGAAGCTTTCTTT. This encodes CASSFETPLEAFF.

CDR3 residues: CASSGRQGDWKTQYF. CDR3 nucleotides: TGTGCCAGCAGTGGGCGACAGGGGGATTGGAAGACCCAGTACTTC. This sequence joins TRBV25-1 and TRBJ2-5, with 9 bases lining up with TRBD1. V gave up 4 bases and J gave up 6 bases; unmatched junction bases: 9. This CDR3 comprises 15 residues. Per the germline V gene, CDR1 is MGHDK and CDR2 is SYGVNS. The full variable domain, with the rest looked up from reference TRBV25-1 and TRBJ2-5, is EADIYQTPRYLVIGTGKKITLECSQTMGHDKMYWYQQDPGMELHLIHYSYGVNSTEKGDLSSESTVSRIRTEHFPLTLESARPSHTSQYLCASSGRQGDWKTQYFGPGTRLLVL.

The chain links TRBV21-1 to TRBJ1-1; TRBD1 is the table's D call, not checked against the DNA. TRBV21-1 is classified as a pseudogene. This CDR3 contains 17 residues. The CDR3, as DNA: TGTGCCAGCAGCAACACAGGGGCTCTTGGGATGAACACTGAAGCTTTCTTT. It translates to CASSNTGALGMNTEAFF.

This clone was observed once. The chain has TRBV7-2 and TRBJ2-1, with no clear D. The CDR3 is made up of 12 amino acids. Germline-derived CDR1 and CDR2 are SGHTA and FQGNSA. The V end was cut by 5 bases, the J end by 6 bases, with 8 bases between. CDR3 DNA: TGTGCCAGCAGCCCAGAGCGCAATGAGCAGTTCTTC. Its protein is CASSPERNEQFF.

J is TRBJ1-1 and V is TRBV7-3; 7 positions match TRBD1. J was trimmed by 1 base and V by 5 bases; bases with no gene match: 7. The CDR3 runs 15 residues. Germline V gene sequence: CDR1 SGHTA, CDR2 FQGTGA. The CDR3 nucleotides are TGTGCCAGCAGCCACTCCGGGACAGCGAACACTGAAGCTTTCTTT. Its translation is CASSHSGTANTEAFF. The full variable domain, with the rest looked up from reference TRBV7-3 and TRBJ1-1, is GAGVSQTPSNKVTEKGKYVELRCDPISGHTALYWYRQSLGQGPEFLIYFQGTGAADDSGLPNDRFFAVRPEGSVSTLKIQRTERGDSAVYLCASSHSGTANTEAFFGQGTRLTVV.

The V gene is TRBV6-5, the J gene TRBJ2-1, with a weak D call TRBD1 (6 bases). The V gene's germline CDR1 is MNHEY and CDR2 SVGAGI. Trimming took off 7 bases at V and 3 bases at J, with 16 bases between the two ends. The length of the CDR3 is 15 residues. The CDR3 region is CASKPTGRDYNEQFF. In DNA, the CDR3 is TGTGCCAGCAAACCGACAGGACGGGACTACAATGAGCAGTTCTTC.

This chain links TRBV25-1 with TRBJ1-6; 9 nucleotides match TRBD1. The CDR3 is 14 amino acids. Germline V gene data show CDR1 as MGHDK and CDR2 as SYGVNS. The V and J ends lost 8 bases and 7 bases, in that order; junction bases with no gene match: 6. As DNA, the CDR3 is TGTGCCAGCTCCGGGACAGGGATAAATTCACCCCTCCACTTT. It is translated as CASSGTGINSPLHF.

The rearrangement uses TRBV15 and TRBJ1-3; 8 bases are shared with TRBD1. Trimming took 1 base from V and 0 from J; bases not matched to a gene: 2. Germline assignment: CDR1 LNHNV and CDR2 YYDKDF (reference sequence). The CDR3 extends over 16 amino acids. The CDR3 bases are TGTGCCACCAGCAGAGGACAGGGGAACTCTGGAAACACCATATATTTT. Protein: CATSRGQGNSGNTIYF.